Presented here are 20 T cell receptor beta chains from one specimen sequenced in a study of T cells in Graves' hyperthyroidism and ophthalmopathy. Amplified TCR beta CDR3 regions came from RNA transcripts. Using the HTBI primer set, a first-round RT-PCR was run on the TCR CDR3. TCRdb recomputed calls from the multiplex PCR reads with MiXCR, one row per CDR3 protein. This table holds around 270,000 distinct CDR3 sequences, roughly a fifth found once. The specimen sequenced was blood. These receptors came from a man between 50 and 59 years old with Graves' ophthalmopathy.

This clonotype has at least ten counts. The V call is TRBV11-1, the J call TRBJ2-1; D ambiguous. Trimming cost V 5 bases and J 0 bases, with 17 bases left between them. The CDR3 extends over 17 amino acids. Per germline, CDR1 SGHAT and CDR2 FQDESV (reference sequence). The CDR3 sequence is CASSPFTRLSSYNEQFF. CDR3 DNA: TGTGCCAGCAGCCCCTTCACTCGCCTGAGCTCCTACAATGAGCAGTTCTTC. Looking up the rest from reference TRBV11-1 and TRBJ2-1 gives the full variable domain: EAEVAQSPRYKITEKSQAVAFWCDPISGHATLYWYRQILGQGPELLVQFQDESVVDDSQLPKDRFSAERLKGVDSTLKIQPAELGDSAMYLCASSPFTRLSSYNEQFFGPGTRLTVL.

This clonotype was counted at least ten times. The chain links TRBV4-2 to TRBJ2-1, with 7 nucleotides matching TRBD2. The CDR3 has 12 residues. The germline V gene encodes CDR1 LGHNA and CDR2 YNFKEQ. The V and J ends lost 8 bases and 7 bases, in that order; junction bases with no gene match: 5. As DNA, the CDR3 is TGTGCCAGCGGCCGGGGGGTAAATGAGCAGTTCTTC. It codes for CASGRGVNEQFF.

The chain couples TRBV7-6 to TRBJ2-5; 9 positions match TRBD2. Trimming took 2 bases from V and 4 from J; bases not matched to a gene: 11. The CDR3 has 17 residues. Germline lookup yields CDR1 SGHVS and CDR2 FNYEAQ. CDR3 region: CASSLNIRTSDRETQYF. CDR3 coding DNA: TGTGCCAGCAGCTTAAATATTCGGACTAGCGATCGAGAGACCCAGTACTTC.

The table lists this clonotype with a few counts. The genes are TRBV14 and TRBJ1-4; 7 bases agree with TRBD1. Germline-derived CDR1 and CDR2 are SGHDN and FVKESK. The CDR3 spans 13 residues. With 4 bases clipped from V and 7 bases from J, the junction kept 3 bases outside the gene matches. CDR3 protein: CASSRTGVEKLFF. In DNA, the CDR3 is TGTGCCAGCAGCCGGACAGGAGTTGAAAAACTGTTTTTT.

This clonotype was observed at least ten times. The J gene is TRBJ2-5, the V gene TRBV11-3; tentative D call: TRBD1 (7 bases). The germline CDR1 and CDR2 sequences are SGHNT and YENEEA. The CDR3 has 14 amino acids. V was pared by 4 bases and J by 4 bases, with 13 bases between. CDR3 region: CASSSGQGGETQYF. The CDR3 coding sequence is TGTGCCAGCAGCTCAGGTCAGGGGGGAGAGACCCAGTACTTC.

This clonotype was observed at least ten times. The chain's CDR3 is CASTLTGQGTDTQYF. CDR3 DNA sequence: TGTGCCAGCACTTTGACAGGGCAAGGGACAGATACGCAGTATTTT. V and J are TRBV2 and TRBJ2-3, with 7 bases lining up with TRBD1. The CDR3 is 15 residues long. Trimming removed 7 bases from V and 3 bases from J; junction bases left unmatched: 10. Germline CDR1 and CDR2: SNHLY and FYNNEI.

This clonotype was counted ten times or more. The J gene is TRBJ2-7, the V gene TRBV11-2, with unresolved D. The CDR3 consists of 16 residues. The V gene's germline CDR1 is SGHAT and CDR2 FQNNGV. Deletions cut 1 base from V and 0 bases from J, with 13 bases between. CDR3 nucleotide sequence: TGTGCCAGCAGCTTAGGCGGTCACCTGAGCTCCTACGAGCAGTACTTC. Its translation: CASSLGGHLSSYEQYF.

The J gene is TRBJ1-1, the V gene TRBV5-1; 8 bases agree with TRBD1. This CDR3 region has 13 residues. The germline CDR1 and CDR2 sequences are SGHRS and YFSETQ. V lost 0 bases to trimming and J lost 10 bases; unmatched junction nucleotides: 5. The CDR3 nucleotides read TGCGCCAGCAGCTTGGAGGACAGGGTACCAGCTTTCTTT. This sequence encodes CASSLEDRVPAFF.

The table lists this clonotype with many counts. The chain is built from TRBV5-1 and TRBJ2-5; 10 bases agree with TRBD2. CDR3 length equals 16 residues. The J segment lost 2 bases and the V segment lost 5 bases, leaving 9 bases of the junction unmatched. In germline, CDR1 is SGHRS, CDR2 YFSETQ. The CDR3 DNA is TGCGCCAGCAGAGCGAGCCCAGCGGGAGGGCAAGAGACCCAGTACTTC. Protein sequence: CASRASPAGGQETQYF.

To note about this clonotype: A read error is possible here, since a much larger clone lies one base away. This rearrangement joins TRBV5-4 to TRBJ2-1, with 10 bases aligning to TRBD1. Germline assignment: CDR1 SGHNT and CDR2 YYREEE (reference sequence). The CDR3 loop spans 15 amino acids. V dropped 1 base and J dropped 6; count of bases not matched to a gene: 4. CDR3 bases: TGTGCCAGCAGCTTGTCGGGACAGGGGTCCAATGAGCAGTTCTTC. Amino acid sequence: CASSLSGQGSNEQFF.

This clonotype was counted only a few times. V is TRBV12-3 or TRBV12-4 and J is TRBJ1-4; no definite D call. Trimming pared 8 bases from V and 8 bases from J, leaving 12 bases between. The CDR3 is 12 residues long. The CDR3 DNA follows: TGTGCCAGCGGCCTTTTTGGGGAAAAACTGTTTTTT. As protein: CASGLFGEKLFF.

This clonotype was seen just once. V gene TRBV12-3 or TRBV12-4 combines with J gene TRBJ2-1; 14 nucleotides match TRBD2. The CDR3 consists of 17 residues. The V segment lost 6 bases and the J segment 9 bases; nucleotides outside the gene matches: 13. The CDR3 DNA is TGTGCCAGCAGCGGATTCGGGACTAGCGGGGGACGGGGTGAGCAGTTCTTC. The encoded protein is CASSGFGTSGGRGEQFF.

This chain joins TRBV7-2 and TRBJ2-1; possible D gene TRBD2, 6 bases. Trimming shortened V by 2 bases and J by 9 bases, and 20 bases separated the two germline ends. Germline CDR1 reads SGHTA; CDR2 reads FQGNSA. This CDR3 contains 16 residues. CDR3 amino acids: CASSLPAAGYIGEQFF. The CDR3 DNA sequence: TGTGCCAGCAGCTTACCCGCCGCGGGATATATAGGTGAGCAGTTCTTC.

This clonotype was detected ten times or more. J is TRBJ2-3 and V is TRBV9; tentatively, D is TRBD1 (6 bases). The germline V and J ends were trimmed by 4 bases and 2 bases, with 17 bases remaining between them. Germline V lookup: CDR1 SGDLS, CDR2 YYNGEE. CDR3 size: 16 residues. The CDR3 DNA reads as TGTGCCAGCAGCCCTCGACAGGCTAAACCCACAGATACGCAGTATTTT. Its protein product is CASSPRQAKPTDTQYF.

This chain joins TRBV28 and TRBJ2-7, with TRBD1 matching over 10 bases. The CDR3 is made up of 16 amino acids. Germline V CDR1 and CDR2: MDHEN, SYDVKM. V was pared by 5 bases and J by 1 base, with 8 bases of the junction left unmatched. The CDR3 region is CASSAPTGGLSYEQYF. As DNA, the CDR3 is TGTGCCAGCAGTGCCCCGACAGGGGGCCTTTCCTACGAGCAGTACTTC.

This clonotype showed up just a few times. The rearrangement joins TRBV2 to TRBJ2-7; TRBD1 matches at 8 bases. CDR3 length: 13 amino acids. The junction had 12 bases not matched to a gene; V was cut back by 10 bases and J by 7 bases. The germline CDR1 and CDR2 sequences are SNHLY and FYNNEI. The CDR3, as DNA: TGTGCCACATCTGCGCGACAGGGGAGGGAGCAGTACTTC. Its translation is CATSARQGREQYF.

The rearrangement links TRBV20-1 to TRBJ1-6; TRBD1 aligns across 8 bases. The CDR3 length is 16 residues. Germline CDR1 reads DFQATT; CDR2 reads SNEGSKA (reference sequence). The junction had 6 bases not matched to a gene; V was cut back by 2 bases and J by 3 bases. Written as DNA, the CDR3 is TGCAGTGCTAGACCCCCCGGGACAGGCTATAATTCACCCCTCCACTTT. Its protein is CSARPPGTGYNSPLHF.

This clonotype was detected many times. J is TRBJ1-3 and V is TRBV28, with a possible D match to TRBD1 (5 bases). The CDR3 contains 17 residues. V was shortened by 2 bases and J by 0 bases, with 14 bases between the two germline ends. In germline, CDR1 is MDHEN, CDR2 SYDVKM. CDR3 residues: CASSLGGTGSSGNTIYF. Written as DNA, the CDR3 is TGTGCCAGCAGTTTAGGCGGGACGGGGAGCTCTGGAAACACCATATATTTT.

Concerning this clonotype itself: Germline and junction disagree at one end, which may indicate a read error. The V call is TRBV30, the J call TRBJ1-2; maybe TRBD1 (6 bases). Germline assignment: CDR1 GTSNPN and CDR2 SVGIG (reference sequence). The CDR3 length is 14 residues. The CDR3 DNA reads TGTGCCAGGAGTGTATTCGGGGGCCGCTATGGCTACACCTTC. It yields the protein CARSVFGGRYGYTF.

This clonotype has ten or more counts. The chain employs TRBV11-2 and TRBJ1-6; D is uncertain. Trimming removed 5 bases from V and 12 bases from J, with 14 bases in between. Germline CDR1 and CDR2: SGHAT and FQNNGV. The CDR3 is 13 residues long. DNA for the CDR3: TGTGCCAGCAGCCCCCACGGTCGCCAACCCCTCCACTTT. This codes for CASSPHGRQPLHF.